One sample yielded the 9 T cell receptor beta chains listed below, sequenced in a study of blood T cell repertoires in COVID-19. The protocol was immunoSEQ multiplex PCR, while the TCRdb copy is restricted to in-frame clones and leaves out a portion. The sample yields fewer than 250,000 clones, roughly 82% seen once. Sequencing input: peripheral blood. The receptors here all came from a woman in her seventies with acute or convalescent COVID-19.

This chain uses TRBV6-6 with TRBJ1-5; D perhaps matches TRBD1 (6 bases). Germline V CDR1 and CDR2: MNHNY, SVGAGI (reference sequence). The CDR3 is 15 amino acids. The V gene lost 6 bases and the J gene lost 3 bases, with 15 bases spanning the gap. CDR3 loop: CASSPTYRDNQPQHF. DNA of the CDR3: TGTGCCAGCAGCCCTACGTACAGGGACAATCAGCCCCAGCATTTT.

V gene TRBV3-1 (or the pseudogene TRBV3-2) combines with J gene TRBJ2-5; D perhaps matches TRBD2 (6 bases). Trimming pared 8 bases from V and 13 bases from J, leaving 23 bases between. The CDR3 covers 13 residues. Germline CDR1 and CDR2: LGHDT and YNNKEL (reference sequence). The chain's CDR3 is CASQRQGGTRVYF. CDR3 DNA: TGTGCCAGCCAGCGGCAGGGAGGTACTCGGGTGTACTTC.

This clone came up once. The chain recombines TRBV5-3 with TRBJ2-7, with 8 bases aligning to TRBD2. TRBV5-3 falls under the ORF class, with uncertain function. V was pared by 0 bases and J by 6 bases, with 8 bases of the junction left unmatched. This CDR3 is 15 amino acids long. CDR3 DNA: TGTGCCAGAAGCTTGGTTTTGGGGACTAGACGCGAGCAGTACTTC. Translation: CARSLVLGTRREQYF.

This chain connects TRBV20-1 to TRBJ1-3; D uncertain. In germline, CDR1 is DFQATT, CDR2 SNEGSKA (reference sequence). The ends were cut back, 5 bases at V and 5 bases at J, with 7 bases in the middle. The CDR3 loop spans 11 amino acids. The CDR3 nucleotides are TGCAGTGCTCATAGCCGAAACACCATATATTTT. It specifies CSAHSRNTIYF.

CDR3 sequence (DNA): TGCGCCAGCAGCCAAGGGATGGGACAGATTTATGGCTACACCTTC. It yields the protein CASSQGMGQIYGYTF. V gene TRBV4-1 combines with J gene TRBJ1-2; TRBD1 matches at 7 bases. The CDR3 sequence is 15 residues long. After removal of 1 base from V and 5 bases from J, the junction contained 7 bases not matched to a gene. Looked up from germline, CDR1 is MGHRA and CDR2 is YSYEKL.

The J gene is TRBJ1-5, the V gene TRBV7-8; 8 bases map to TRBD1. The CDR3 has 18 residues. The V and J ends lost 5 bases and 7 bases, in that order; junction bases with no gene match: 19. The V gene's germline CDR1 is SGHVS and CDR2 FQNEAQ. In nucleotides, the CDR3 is TGTGCCAGCAGCACCCCTCAACTCGGACAGGGTCATGGCCAGCCCCAGCATTTT. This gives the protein CASSTPQLGQGHGQPQHF.

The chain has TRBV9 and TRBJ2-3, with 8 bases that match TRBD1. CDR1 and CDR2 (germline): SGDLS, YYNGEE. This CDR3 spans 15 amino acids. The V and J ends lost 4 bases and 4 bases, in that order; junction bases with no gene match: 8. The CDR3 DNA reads TGTGCCAGCAGCTCCATCAGGGGGCTGGCAGATACGCAGTATTTT. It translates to CASSSIRGLADTQYF.

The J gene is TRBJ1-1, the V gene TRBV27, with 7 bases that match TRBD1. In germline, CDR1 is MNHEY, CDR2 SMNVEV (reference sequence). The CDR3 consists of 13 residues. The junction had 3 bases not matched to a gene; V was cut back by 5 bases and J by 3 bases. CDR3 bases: TGTGCCAGCAGTCCACAGGGGTACACTGAAGCTTTCTTT. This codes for CASSPQGYTEAFF.

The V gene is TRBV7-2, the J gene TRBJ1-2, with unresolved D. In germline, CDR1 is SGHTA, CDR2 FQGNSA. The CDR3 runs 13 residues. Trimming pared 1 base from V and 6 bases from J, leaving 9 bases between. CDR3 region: CASSLGERDGYTF. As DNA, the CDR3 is TGTGCCAGCAGCTTAGGGGAGAGAGATGGCTACACCTTC.